Listed below are T cell receptor beta chains from one sample, sequenced in a study of beta chain features in type 1 diabetes. The method was immunoSEQ multiplex PCR; TCRdb's version includes in-frame clones alone and lacks a portion of them. This sample yields more than 300,000 clones, of which approximately 8.2% are seen a single time; less than 0.45% belongs to the top ten. The material sequenced was central memory CD4+ T cells from blood. The receptors here all came from a woman under 30 in good health. The CDR3 runs from the conserved cysteine through the conserved F or W. Each record gives: J gene, V gene, clone size, CDR3 protein. Clone size appears in some rows only: once, few, many, or a class for an expanded clone.

J: TRBJ1-5; V: TRBV5-1; size: -; CDR3: CASSAEGGTSGQPQHF
J: TRBJ2-5; V: TRBV4-3; size: -; CDR3: CASSHPKAGGGETQYF
J: TRBJ2-3; V: TRBV7-9; size: -; CDR3: CASSFLVSGTDTQYF
J: TRBJ1-2; V: TRBV29-1; size: -; CDR3: CSVFDVLSNYGYTF
J: TRBJ2-1; V: TRBV25-1; size: few; CDR3: CASSEPGTSGSAEQFF
J: TRBJ1-5; V: TRBV19; size: many; CDR3: CASSIPGQGGNQPQHF
J: TRBJ2-1; V: TRBV5-1; size: -; CDR3: CASTPGTTHNEQFF
J: TRBJ1-4; V: TRBV7-2; size: many; CDR3: CASSLGTGTGKLFF
J: TRBJ1-1; V: TRBV7-9; size: many; CDR3: CASREAVATEAFF
J: TRBJ2-7; V: TRBV25-1; size: -; CDR3: CASSARTGIVDEQYF
J: TRBJ2-1; V: TRBV29-1; size: many; CDR3: CSVARGLGQGSSYNEQFF
J: TRBJ2-1; V: TRBV7-9; size: few; CDR3: CASSQTSGRASEQFF
J: TRBJ2-6; V: TRBV29-1; size: few; CDR3: CSVFGANVLTF
J: TRBJ2-7; V: TRBV4-2; size: -; CDR3: CASSQVGGRAHEQYF
J: TRBJ2-6; V: TRBV4-2; size: -; CDR3: CASSQDRSPRAGANVLTF
J: TRBJ1-1; V: TRBV28; size: few; CDR3: CASSSIHKNTEAFF
J: TRBJ2-7; V: TRBV6-6; size: few; CDR3: CAISEWQRDYEQYF
J: TRBJ2-7; V: TRBV5-1; size: many; CDR3: CASSPLSDAYEQYF
J: TRBJ1-4; V: TRBV4-3; size: many; CDR3: CASSQGLVTNEKLFF
J: TRBJ1-5; V: TRBV18; size: few; CDR3: CASSPFDRMGNQPQHF
J: TRBJ2-1; V: TRBV5-1; size: -; CDR3: CASSLGFTSGSYNEQFF
J: TRBJ2-1; V: TRBV2; size: few; CDR3: CASSPNAHEQFF
J: TRBJ2-5; V: TRBV7-9; size: -; CDR3: CASSPGTSGRKTQYF